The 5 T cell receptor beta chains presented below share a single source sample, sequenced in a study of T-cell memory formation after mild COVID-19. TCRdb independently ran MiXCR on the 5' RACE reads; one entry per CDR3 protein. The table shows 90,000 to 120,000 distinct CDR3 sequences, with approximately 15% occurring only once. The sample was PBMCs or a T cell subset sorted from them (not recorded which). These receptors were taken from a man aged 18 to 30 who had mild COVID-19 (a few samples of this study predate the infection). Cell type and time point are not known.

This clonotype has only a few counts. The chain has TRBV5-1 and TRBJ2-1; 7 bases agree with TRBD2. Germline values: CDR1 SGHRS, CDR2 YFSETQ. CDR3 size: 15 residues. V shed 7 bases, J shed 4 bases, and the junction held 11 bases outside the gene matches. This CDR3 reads CASGSSSGPYNEQFF. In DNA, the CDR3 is TGCGCCAGCGGGAGCTCTAGCGGCCCTTACAATGAGCAGTTCTTC. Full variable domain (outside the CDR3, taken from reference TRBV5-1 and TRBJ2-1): KAGVTQTPRYLIKTRGQQVTLSCSPISGHRSVSWYQQTPGQGLQFLFEYFSETQRNKGNFPGRFSGRQFSNSRSEMNVSTLELGDSALYLCASGSSSGPYNEQFFGPGTRLTVL.

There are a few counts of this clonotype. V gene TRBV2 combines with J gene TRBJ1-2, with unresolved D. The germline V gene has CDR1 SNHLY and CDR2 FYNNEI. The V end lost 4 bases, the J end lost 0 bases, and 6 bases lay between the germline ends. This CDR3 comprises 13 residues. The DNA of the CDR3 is TGTGCCAGCAGTGGGGCGCCTAACTATGGCTACACCTTC. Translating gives CASSGAPNYGYTF.

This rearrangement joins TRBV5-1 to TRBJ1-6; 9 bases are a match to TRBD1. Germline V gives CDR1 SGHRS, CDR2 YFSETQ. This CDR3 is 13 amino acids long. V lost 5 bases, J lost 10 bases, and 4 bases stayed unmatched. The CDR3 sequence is CASSPTGGSPLHF. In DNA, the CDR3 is TGCGCCAGCAGTCCGACAGGGGGATCACCCCTCCACTTT.

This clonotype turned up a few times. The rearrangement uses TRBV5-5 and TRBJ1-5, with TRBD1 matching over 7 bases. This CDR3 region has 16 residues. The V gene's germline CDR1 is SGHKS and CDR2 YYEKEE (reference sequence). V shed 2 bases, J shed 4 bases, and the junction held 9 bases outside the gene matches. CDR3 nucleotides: TGTGCCAGCAGCTTAGAATGGTCCAGGGGGAATCAGCCCCAGCATTTT. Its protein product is CASSLEWSRGNQPQHF. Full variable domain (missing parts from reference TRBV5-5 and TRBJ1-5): DAGVTQSPTHLIKTRGQQVTLRCSPISGHKSVSWYQQVLGQGPQFIFQYYEKEERGRGNFPDRFSARQFPNYSSELNVNALLLGDSALYLCASSLEWSRGNQPQHFGDGTRLSIL.

The CDR3 loop reads CASSHGGYEQFF. The CDR3 DNA reads as TGTGCCAGCAGTCATGGGGGCTATGAGCAGTTCTTC. The chain carries TRBV5-5 and TRBJ2-1; D might be TRBD1 (6 bases). The V end was cut by 5 bases, the J end by 8 bases, with 11 bases between. The CDR3 spans 12 residues. CDR1 is SGHKS, CDR2 YYEKEE, per germline (reference sequence).